This TCR beta chain appears in the sequencing data of a study of regulatory T cells in long-lasting Graves disease. iRepertoire HTBI primers and Arm-PCR of CDR3 regions built TCR beta libraries. TCRdb called the multiplex PCR reads again in MiXCR, with one record for every CDR3 protein. The sample holds 680,000 or so distinct CDR3 sequences, 15% to 20% seen once. This clonotype was counted many times. Germline V lookup: CDR1 MDHEN, CDR2 SYDVKM. CDR3 length equals 16 residues. After removal of 5 bases from V and 5 bases from J, the junction contained 10 bases not matched to a gene. The time point here: newly diagnosed GD, antithyroid drugs for less than 3 months. PBMCs were the source of the RNA used for TCR sequencing. These data were also reused for a study on T cells in Graves' hyperthyroidism and ophthalmopathy. That paper notes: The definition of stable Graves' hyperthyroidism was no ophthalmopathy progression within 18 months. Researchers ran a first-round RT-PCR on the TCR CDR3 using the HTBI primer set. Blood also held most thyroid clonotypes expanded beyond 0.001. Patients with ophthalmopathy were separated from those with stable hyperthyroidism by a 13 V-J model.

This rearrangement joins TRBV28 to TRBJ1-5; 9 bases line up with TRBD1. The clonotype comes from a woman under 40 with Graves disease. Specimen: peripheral blood mononuclear cells (PBMCs), collected at new diagnosis, from a patient treated with antithyroid drugs. CDR3 nucleotides: TGTGCCAGCAGTCCCGGCCGGGACAGGGAGTATCAGCCCCAGCATTTT. Residues: CASSPGRDREYQPQHF.